One sample yielded the 9 T cell receptor beta chains listed below, sequenced in a study of OX40 agonist ivuxolimab in advanced cancers. Sequenced by immunoSEQ multiplex PCR; TCRdb stores in-frame clones only, minus some. The sample records 65,000 to 80,000 clones, around 84% being singletons. The sample here was CD4+ or CD8+ T cells sorted from blood, taken in a trial of the OX40 agonist ivuxolimab. Receptors were obtained from an adult with an advanced solid tumor such as melanoma, head and neck, liver or kidney cancer.

The rearrangement uses TRBV4-2 and TRBJ2-1; possibly TRBD1 or TRBD2 for D (5 bases each). CDR3 length equals 14 residues. V lost 1 base and J 4 bases, leaving 8 bases between the germline ends. Germline values: CDR1 LGHNA, CDR2 YNFKEQ. The CDR3 region has the DNA TGTGCCAGCAGCCAAGGGGGCGGGTACAATGAGCAGTTCTTC. It codes for CASSQGGGYNEQFF.

CDR3 in amino acids: CASSYSGAGGYEQYF. Written as DNA, the CDR3 is TGTGCCAGCAGCTACAGCGGCGCAGGGGGCTACGAGCAGTACTTC. The chain uses TRBV11-3 and TRBJ2-7, with 7 positions matching TRBD1. V gave up 4 bases and J gave up 3 bases; unmatched junction bases: 9. The CDR3 is 15 residues long. The germline V gene has CDR1 SGHNT and CDR2 YENEEA.

The V and J genes are TRBV7-2 and TRBJ2-3, with D possibly matching TRBD2 (6 bases). The CDR3 contains 14 residues. The germline V gene encodes CDR1 SGHTA and CDR2 FQGNSA. Trimming removed 5 bases from V and 4 bases from J, with 13 bases in between. The CDR3 is CASSPGLSADTQYF. The DNA of the CDR3 is TGTGCCAGCAGCCCGGGACTTTCTGCAGATACGCAGTATTTT.

This clone appeared a single time. The gene calls are TRBV6-5 and TRBJ2-7; 8 bases fit TRBD1. CDR1 is MNHEY and CDR2 is SVGAGI in the germline V gene. CDR3 length equals 15 residues. Losses at the gene ends were 2 bases for V and 5 bases for J; bases not matched to a gene: 8. The CDR3 DNA is TGTGCCAGCAGTTACACCGGACAGGGTAACGACGAGCAGTACTTC. Amino acid sequence: CASSYTGQGNDEQYF.

The chain recombines TRBV15 with TRBJ1-2; 9 positions agree with TRBD1. Germline V lookup: CDR1 LNHNV, CDR2 YYDKDF (reference sequence). V trimming: 0 bases; J trimming: 8 bases; junction bases outside the gene matches: 10. This CDR3 region has 16 residues. The CDR3 loop is CATSREVPRTGDGYTF. CDR3 coding DNA: TGTGCCACCAGCAGAGAGGTTCCGCGGACAGGGGACGGCTACACCTTC. The complete variable domain, with remaining parts taken from reference TRBV15 and TRBJ1-2, reads DAMVIQNPRYQVTQFGKPVTLSCSQTLNHNVMYWYQQKSSQAPKLLFHYYDKDFNNEADTPDNFQSRRPNTSFCFLDIRSPGLGDTAMYLCATSREVPRTGDGYTFGSGTRLTVV.

The rearrangement links TRBV18 to TRBJ2-7; 8 nucleotides line up with TRBD1. CDR1 and CDR2 from the germline V gene are KGHSH and LQKENI. Germline trimming cut 6 bases from V and 6 bases from J; bases unmatched to any gene: 13. CDR3 length: 15 residues. The CDR3, as DNA: TGTGCCAGCTCCCCCCAGGGGGCAATGGGGGGCGAGCAGTACTTC. This translates into CASSPQGAMGGEQYF.

The CDR3 protein is CASSLGTGTTGNTIYF. DNA of the CDR3: TGTGCCAGCAGCTTGGGAACCGGGACAACTGGAAACACCATATATTTT. This rearrangement joins TRBV5-6 to TRBJ1-3; a possible D gene is TRBD1 (6 bases). Germline CDR1 reads SGHDT; CDR2 reads YYEEEE. The CDR3 extends over 16 amino acids. With 0 bases removed from V and 2 bases from J, the gap between germline ends came to 12 bases.

The chain employs TRBV30 and TRBJ1-4; 12 positions match TRBD1. CDR3 length equals 15 residues. CDR1 and CDR2 from the germline V gene are GTSNPN and SVGIG (reference sequence). The V gene end was trimmed by 8 bases and the J gene end by 8 bases; junction bases not matched to a gene: 12. The CDR3 loop reads CAGAGTGGLNEKLFF. The CDR3 DNA reads as TGTGCCGGGGCGGGGACAGGGGGCCTAAACGAAAAACTGTTTTTT.

The J gene is TRBJ1-5, the V gene TRBV19, with D uncertain. The CDR3 extends over 15 amino acids. V was clipped by 5 bases and J by 4 bases, with 15 bases between them. Germline lookup yields CDR1 LNHDA and CDR2 SQIVND (reference sequence). In DNA, the CDR3 is TGTGCCAGTAGTTCTCCCGAGACGCCTAATCAGCCCCAGCATTTT. It translates to CASSSPETPNQPQHF. Drawing the rest from reference TRBV19 and TRBJ1-5, the complete variable domain is DGGITQSPKYLFRKEGQNVTLSCEQNLNHDAMYWYRQDPGQGLRLIYYSQIVNDFQKGDIAEGYSVSREKKESFPLTVTSAQKNPTAFYLCASSSPETPNQPQHFGDGTRLSIL.